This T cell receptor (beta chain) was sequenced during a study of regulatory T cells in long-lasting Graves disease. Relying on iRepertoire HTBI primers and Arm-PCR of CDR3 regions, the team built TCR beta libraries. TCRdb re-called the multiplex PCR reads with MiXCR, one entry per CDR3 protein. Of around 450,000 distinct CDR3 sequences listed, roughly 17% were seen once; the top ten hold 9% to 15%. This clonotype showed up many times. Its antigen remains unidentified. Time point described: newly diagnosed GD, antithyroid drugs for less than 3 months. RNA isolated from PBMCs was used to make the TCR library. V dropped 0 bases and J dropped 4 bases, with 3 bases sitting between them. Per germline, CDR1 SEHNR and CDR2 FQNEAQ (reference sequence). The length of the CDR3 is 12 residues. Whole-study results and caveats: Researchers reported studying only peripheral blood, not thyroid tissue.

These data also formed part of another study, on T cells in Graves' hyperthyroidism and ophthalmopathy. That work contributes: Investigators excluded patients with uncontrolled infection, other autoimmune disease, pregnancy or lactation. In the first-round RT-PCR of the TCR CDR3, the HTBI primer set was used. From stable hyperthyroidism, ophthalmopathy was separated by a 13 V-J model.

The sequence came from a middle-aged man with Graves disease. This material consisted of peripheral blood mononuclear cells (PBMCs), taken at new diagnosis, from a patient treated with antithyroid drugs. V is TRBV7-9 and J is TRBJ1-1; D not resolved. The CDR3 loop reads CASSLAGTEAFF. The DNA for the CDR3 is TGTGCCAGCAGCTTAGCGGGCACTGAAGCTTTCTTT.